This is a list of T cell receptor beta chains from one sample in a study of technical replicates of blood from a few donors. Data came from immunoSEQ multiplex PCR; TCRdb stores just in-frame clones and leaves some out. Of roughly 81,000 clones in the sample, almost 98% are singletons; the top ten hold around 0.18%. Sequenced material: T cells isolated from PBMCs. Source of these receptors: a human donor in good health. The CDR3 runs from the conserved cysteine through the conserved F or W. D genes are given only for firm matches. Rows may omit the clone size; those that give it use once, few, many or a size class.

clone_size	v_call	d_call	j_call	cdr3_aa	cdr3_nt
-	TRBV6-5	TRBD1	TRBJ2-7	CASSRGPSLPYEQYF	TGTGCCAGCAGTAGGGGGCCTAGCCTCCCCTACGAGCAGTACTTC
-	TRBV11-2	TRBD2	TRBJ2-7	CASSFTSGDYEQYF	TGTGCCAGCAGCTTTACTAGCGGAGACTACGAGCAGTACTTC
-	TRBV6-1	-	TRBJ2-5	CASSSGQGTQYF	TGTGCCAGCAGTTCAGGGCAAGGGACCCAGTACTTC
-	TRBV10-2	-	TRBJ2-7	CASSDRQSYEQYF	TGCGCCAGCAGTGATCGCCAGTCCTACGAGCAGTACTTC
-	TRBV6-6	-	TRBJ1-3	CASSYDRPPRNTIYF	TGTGCCAGCAGTTACGACAGGCCTCCCCGAAACACCATATATTTT
-	TRBV19	-	TRBJ1-1	CASNPERNTEAFF	TGTGCCAGTAATCCCGAGAGGAACACTGAAGCTTTCTTT
once	TRBV5-1	-	TRBJ1-2	CASSLGRLANYGYTF	TGCGCCAGCAGCTTGGGTCGGTTGGCTAACTATGGCTACACCTTC
-	TRBV6-5	-	TRBJ1-1	CASRTTANTEAFF	TGTGCCAGCAGGACGACAGCGAACACTGAAGCTTTCTTT
-	TRBV7-6	-	TRBJ2-5	CASSLWSGSGETQYF	TGTGCCAGCAGCTTATGGTCTGGGAGTGGTGAGACCCAGTACTTC
-	TRBV28	-	TRBJ1-1	CASARTPTATEAFF	TGTGCCAGCGCCCGGACACCGACGGCGACTGAAGCTTTCTTT
once	TRBV10-2	-	TRBJ1-1	CASRSGLLNTEAFF	TGCGCCAGCAGGTCGGGACTCCTGAACACTGAAGCTTTCTTT
-	TRBV11-3	-	TRBJ2-3	CASSVSGAPRNTQYF	TGTGCCAGCAGCGTGTCAGGGGCGCCGAGGAATACGCAGTATTTT
once	TRBV27	-	TRBJ1-1	CASSFSGVNTEAFF	TGTGCCAGCAGTTTTTCGGGGGTGAACACTGAAGCTTTCTTT
-	TRBV5-4	TRBD1	TRBJ2-1	CASSFQGVTNEQFF	TGTGCCAGCAGCTTCCAGGGGGTAACAAATGAGCAGTTCTTC
-	TRBV6-6	-	TRBJ1-1	CASSYSQGQFRTEAFF	TGTGCCAGCAGTTACTCCCAAGGACAGTTCAGGACTGAAGCTTTCTTT
-	TRBV5-1	-	TRBJ2-7	CASSWYIESEQYF	TGCGCCAGCAGCTGGTATATAGAGAGCGAGCAGTACTTC
-	TRBV29-1	TRBD1	TRBJ2-7	CSVGQDAFYEQYF	TGCAGCGTCGGACAGGACGCGTTCTACGAGCAGTACTTC
-	TRBV6-6	-	TRBJ2-1	CASSGGPNNEQFF	TGTGCCAGCAGCGGGGGACCAAACAATGAGCAGTTCTTC
-	TRBV28	TRBD1	TRBJ2-6	CASNTQGAGANVLTF	TGTGCCAGCAATACTCAGGGGGCTGGGGCCAACGTCCTGACTTTC
-	TRBV29-1	TRBD1	TRBJ1-4	CSALPTGSNEKLFF	TGCAGCGCTCTACCGACAGGGTCAAATGAAAAACTGTTTTTT
-	TRBV7-9	TRBD2	TRBJ2-2	CASSKLAGDTGELFF	TGTGCCAGCAGCAAACTAGCGGGGGACACCGGGGAGCTGTTTTTT
-	TRBV19	TRBD1	TRBJ2-2	CASSIRGTGVYTGELFF	TGTGCCAGTAGTATACGAGGGACAGGGGTATACACCGGGGAGCTGTTTTTT
once	TRBV10-1	TRBD2	TRBJ2-1	CVAGRTSGNNEQFF	TGCGTCGCAGGGCGGACTAGCGGTAACAATGAGCAGTTCTTC
-	TRBV29-1	TRBD1	TRBJ2-7	CSVSIGTGNYEQYF	TGCAGCGTTTCAATAGGGACAGGTAACTACGAGCAGTACTTC
-	TRBV14	-	TRBJ2-2	CASSLNLGATGELFF	TGTGCCAGCAGCCTTAACCTAGGAGCTACCGGGGAGCTGTTTTTT
-	TRBV11-2	TRBD1	TRBJ2-5	CASSPRQGTQETQYF	TGTGCCAGCAGCCCACGACAGGGGACACAAGAGACCCAGTACTTC
-	TRBV27	-	TRBJ1-3	CASSSNSGNTIYF	TGTGCCAGCAGTTCTAACTCTGGAAACACCATATATTTT
-	TRBV15	-	TRBJ1-2	CATSRGLDSAYGYTF	TGTGCCACCAGCAGAGGCCTGGACAGCGCTTATGGCTACACCTTC
-	TRBV20-1	-	TRBJ1-1	CSARAITEAFF	TGCAGTGCTAGAGCCATCACTGAAGCTTTCTTT
-	TRBV11-2	-	TRBJ2-5	CASSPRQSRAQETQYF	TGTGCCAGCAGCCCCCGGCAAAGCAGGGCACAAGAGACCCAGTACTTC
-	TRBV4-1	TRBD1	TRBJ2-2	CASSKGQGITGELFF	TGCGCCAGCAGCAAGGGACAGGGGATCACCGGGGAGCTGTTTTTT
-	TRBV27	-	TRBJ2-1	CASSFQGWENEQFF	TGTGCCAGCAGTTTCCAGGGGTGGGAGAATGAGCAGTTCTTC
-	TRBV25-1	TRBD1	TRBJ1-6	CASSGTGVNSPLHF	TGTGCCAGCAGTGGGACAGGGGTTAATTCACCCCTCCACTTT
-	TRBV7-2	-	TRBJ2-1	CAITGYNEQFF	TGTGCCATAACCGGGTACAATGAGCAGTTCTTC
-	TRBV14	-	TRBJ2-3	CASSPWARLGTDTQYF	TGTGCCAGCAGCCCCTGGGCCAGGTTAGGCACAGATACGCAGTATTTT
-	TRBV5-1	-	TRBJ2-3	CATIPRGDTQYF	TGCGCCACCATCCCTCGGGGAGATACGCAGTATTTT
-	TRBV7-6	-	TRBJ1-5	CASSSLGGTQPQHF	TGTGCCAGCAGCTCCCTCGGGGGAACTCAGCCCCAGCATTTT
-	TRBV9	TRBD2	TRBJ2-5	CASSVLSRTSGIQETQYF	TGTGCCAGCAGCGTTCTCTCTAGGACTAGCGGGATCCAAGAGACCCAGTACTTC
-	TRBV29-1	TRBD1	TRBJ2-7	CSVEGSPGQANYEQYF	TGCAGCGTTGAAGGGAGTCCGGGACAGGCGAACTACGAGCAGTACTTC
-	TRBV10-3	TRBD1	TRBJ2-3	CAISESIAGTGEADTQYF	TGTGCCATCAGTGAGTCGATAGCCGGGACAGGGGAAGCAGATACGCAGTATTTT
-	TRBV19	-	TRBJ2-7	CASSDRHYEQYF	TGTGCCAGTAGTGACAGACACTACGAGCAGTACTTC
-	TRBV20-1	-	TRBJ2-7	CSAKGDHEQYF	TGCAGTGCTAAGGGAGACCACGAGCAGTACTTC
-	TRBV7-6	-	TRBJ2-3	CASSSDLALSTDTQYF	TGTGCCAGCAGCTCCGATCTAGCGTTAAGCACAGATACGCAGTATTTT
-	TRBV5-1	-	TRBJ2-3	CASSRENTDTQYF	TGCGCCAGCAGCAGGGAGAACACAGATACGCAGTATTTT
-	TRBV5-1	-	TRBJ1-2	CASSTDFLGRGTGYTF	TGCGCCAGCAGCACGGATTTTTTGGGGCGGGGTACGGGCTACACCTTC
once	TRBV19	-	TRBJ1-2	CATSQGYGYTF	TGTGCCACCTCGCAGGGCTATGGCTACACCTTC
-	TRBV6-1	-	TRBJ2-7	CASSEADRSSYEQYF	TGTGCCAGCAGTGAAGCCGACAGGAGCTCCTACGAGCAGTACTTC
-	TRBV5-1	TRBD2	TRBJ2-1	CASSLRTSGSTNNEQFF	TGCGCCAGCAGCTTGAGGACTAGCGGGAGTACCAACAATGAGCAGTTCTTC
-	TRBV5-4	-	TRBJ1-1	CASTHSINTEAFF	TGTGCCAGCACCCACAGCATCAACACTGAAGCTTTCTTT
-	TRBV19	TRBD1	TRBJ1-5	CASSVNTGVGNQPQHF	TGTGCCAGTAGTGTCAACACAGGGGTAGGCAATCAGCCCCAGCATTTT
-	TRBV21-1	-	TRBJ1-1	CASRRKGEAGRDTEAFF	TGTGCCAGCAGAAGGAAAGGGGAGGCAGGAAGAGACACTGAAGCTTTCTTT
-	TRBV2	TRBD1	TRBJ1-2	CASSRQGSAGYTF	TGTGCCAGCAGCCGACAGGGGAGCGCGGGCTACACCTTC
-	TRBV6-6	-	TRBJ1-5	CASRAPQGNSQPQHF	TGTGCCAGCAGGGCCCCTCAGGGGAACAGTCAGCCCCAGCATTTT